A single sample gave rise to the 14 T cell receptor beta chains below, sequenced in a study of shared T cell receptors in the human thymus. Generated by immunoSEQ multiplex PCR, the TCRdb table keeps only in-frame clones and is missing some. Counted here are around 340,000 clones, 85% to 95% occurring once; the ten biggest clones make up about 0.02%. Specimen: thymocytes. These receptor sequences come from a human donor.

The chain is built from TRBV28 and TRBJ1-1; possibly TRBD1 for D (6 bases). V shed 7 bases and J shed 2 bases, with 17 bases lying between them. Germline V gene lookup returns CDR1 MDHEN and CDR2 SYDVKM. The CDR3 contains 15 residues. CDR3 coding DNA: TGTGCCAGCATTGATGGGGGCGAGGCTAACACTGAAGCTTTCTTT. It specifies CASIDGGEANTEAFF. Filled out from reference TRBV28 and TRBJ1-1, the complete variable domain reads DVKVTQSSRYLVKRTGEKVFLECVQDMDHENMFWYRQDPGLGLRLIYFSYDVKMKEKGDIPEGYSVSREKKERFSLILESASTNQTSMYLCASIDGGEANTEAFFGQGTRLTVV.

The chain links TRBV27 to TRBJ2-7, with 10 bases lining up with TRBD2. The junction had 7 bases not matched to a gene; V was cut back by 4 bases and J by 4 bases. The germline V gene encodes CDR1 MNHEY and CDR2 SMNVEV (reference sequence). The CDR3 extends over 15 amino acids. CDR3 sequence reads: CASSCRTSGGYEQYF. Here the CDR3 DNA reads TGTGCCAGCAGTTGCCGGACTAGCGGAGGGTACGAGCAGTACTTC.

The chain combines TRBV28 with TRBJ1-2; D unclear. The germline V and J ends were trimmed by 3 bases and 6 bases, with 17 bases remaining between them. The CDR3 length is 15 residues. The germline CDR1 and CDR2 sequences are MDHEN and SYDVKM. The CDR3 DNA follows: TGTGCCAGCAGTTTTTTGGTAAGGCGAACGGATGGCTACACCTTC. Amino acids: CASSFLVRRTDGYTF.

The V call is TRBV19, the J call TRBJ1-4, with D perhaps TRBD1 (5 bases). V lost 6 bases, J lost 8 bases, and 28 bases lay in between. This CDR3 is 18 amino acids long. The germline gives CDR1 LNHDA, CDR2 SQIVND (reference sequence). CDR3 sequence: CASSLVGKGRPLKEKLFF. The CDR3 bases are TGTGCCAGTAGCCTCGTAGGAAAGGGGCGCCCCCTGAAAGAAAAACTGTTTTTT. The entire variable domain, with the rest obtained from reference TRBV19 and TRBJ1-4, is as follows: DGGITQSPKYLFRKEGQNVTLSCEQNLNHDAMYWYRQDPGQGLRLIYYSQIVNDFQKGDIAEGYSVSREKKESFPLTVTSAQKNPTAFYLCASSLVGKGRPLKEKLFFGSGTQLSVL.

The chain combines TRBV25-1 with TRBJ1-2; 8 nucleotides line up with TRBD1. Germline CDR1 is MGHDK and CDR2 is SYGVNS. This CDR3 contains 14 residues. The V and J ends lost 8 bases and 7 bases, in that order; junction bases with no gene match: 12. CDR3 protein: CASPHDRGDGGYTF. The CDR3 DNA follows: TGTGCCAGCCCTCATGACAGGGGAGACGGTGGCTACACCTTC.

This clone was observed a few times. The CDR3 here is CASKLGTGEFTF. Here the CDR3 DNA reads TGTGCCAGCAAGCTTGGGACAGGGGAATTCACCTTC. V is TRBV28 and J is TRBJ1-2; the match to TRBD1 covers 10 bases. Germline V gives CDR1 MDHEN, CDR2 SYDVKM. With 7 bases clipped from V and 13 bases from J, the junction kept 9 bases outside the gene matches. The CDR3 is 12 residues long.

The V and J genes are TRBV5-1 and TRBJ2-7, with D possibly TRBD2 on 7 matching bases. Trimming removed 4 bases from V and 2 bases from J, with 22 bases in between. Germline CDR1 and CDR2: SGHRS and YFSETQ. The CDR3 runs to 17 residues. CDR3 sequence (DNA): TGCGCCAGCAGCCGGGGAGGGGCTTCAGGGGTACCCTACGAGCAGTACTTC. The encoded protein is CASSRGGASGVPYEQYF.

V is TRBV7-2 and J is TRBJ2-5; no clear D gene. Germline CDR1 and CDR2: SGHTA and FQGNSA. With 5 bases removed from V and 5 bases from J, the gap between germline ends came to 12 bases. This CDR3 region has 13 residues. The CDR3 here is CASSPLPEETQYF. CDR3 sequence (DNA): TGTGCCAGCAGCCCCTTGCCCGAGGAGACCCAGTACTTC.

The gene calls are TRBV6-6 and TRBJ1-1, with 7 bases matching TRBD1. Germline V lookup: CDR1 MNHNY, CDR2 SVGAGI (reference sequence). Germline trimming cut 5 bases from V and 0 bases from J; bases unmatched to any gene: 9. The CDR3 runs to 16 residues. The DNA of the CDR3 is TGTGCCAGCAGTCCCCGGGACAGCGCCTTGAACACTGAAGCTTTCTTT. It codes for CASSPRDSALNTEAFF.

V usage is TRBV20-1 and J usage is TRBJ2-5; tentatively, D is TRBD2 (6 bases). The length of the CDR3 is 10 residues. Looked up from germline, CDR1 is DFQATT and CDR2 is SNEGSKA (reference sequence). Trimming took off 5 bases at V and 11 bases at J, with 12 bases between the two ends. CDR3 sequence (DNA): TGCAGTGCTCCACGGGACTTTCAGTACTTC. This translates into CSAPRDFQYF.

The chain joins TRBV7-9 to TRBJ1-2; 12 nucleotides line up with TRBD1. Trimming at V came to 5 bases and at J to 2 bases, leaving 12 bases not matched to a gene. The V gene's germline CDR1 is SEHNR and CDR2 FQNEAQ (reference sequence). This CDR3 is 18 amino acids long. The CDR3 coding sequence is TGTGCCAGCAGCGGGTCTGGGGGACAGGGGGCAGGGAACTATGGCTACACCTTC. It encodes CASSGSGGQGAGNYGYTF.

This clone was observed a few times. V and J are TRBV27 and TRBJ2-2, with 9 bases that match TRBD2. Germline V gene lookup returns CDR1 MNHEY and CDR2 SMNVEV (reference sequence). CDR3 length: 16 residues. J was trimmed by 5 bases and V by 1 base; bases with no gene match: 5. DNA for the CDR3: TGTGCCAGCAGTTTATTGGGCGGGAGGGGGACCGGGGAGCTGTTTTTT. Amino acid sequence: CASSLLGGRGTGELFF.

The rearrangement uses TRBV7-8 and TRBJ2-7, with D perhaps being TRBD1 or TRBD2 (5 bases each). V dropped 5 bases and J dropped 2 bases, with 19 bases sitting between them. The CDR3 has 16 residues. CDR1 and CDR2 (germline): SGHVS, FQNEAQ. In DNA, the CDR3 is TGTGCCAGCAGCGTAGAGGGTCCAGGGATTCCCTACGAGCAGTACTTC. Its translation: CASSVEGPGIPYEQYF.

The rearrangement joins TRBV28 to TRBJ2-1; 9 positions match TRBD1. J lost 9 bases, V lost 4 bases, and 10 bases had no gene match. This CDR3 comprises 15 residues. CDR1 and CDR2 from the germline V gene are MDHEN and SYDVKM. The CDR3 bases are TGTGCCAGCAGTTCCTCCGGGACAGGGTACCGTGAGCAGTTCTTC. It codes for CASSSSGTGYREQFF.